The clone carrying this T cell receptor (beta chain) was detected ten times or more. Its antigen is not known. The entry originates in a study of T-cell memory formation after mild COVID-19. Study-wide findings and caveats: Shrinking CD4+ clones were chiefly CM and EM; CD8+ ones were chiefly EMRA.

TCRdb analysed the 5' RACE reads with MiXCR anew, one entry per CDR3 protein. The data hold about 130,000 distinct CDR3 sequences, with about 15% observed a single time. The clonotype was recovered from an adult woman who had mild COVID-19 (a few samples of this study predate the infection). Cell type and time point are not known. Sequencing input: PBMCs or a T cell subset sorted from them (not recorded which).

CDR3 DNA: TGTGCCAGCAGCGTCTCCAAGGAAGAGACCCAGTACTTC. It translates to CASSVSKEETQYF. J is TRBJ2-5 and V is TRBV7-2; unclear D gene. V was pared by 5 bases and J by 3 bases, with 10 bases between. In germline, CDR1 is SGHTA, CDR2 FQGNSA. There are 13 residues in the CDR3.